This T cell receptor beta chain was recovered during a study of blood T cell repertoires in COVID-19. Turning to the study itself: The United States, Italy and Spain provided the acute and convalescent COVID-19 samples. From T cells, B-cell-depleted T cells, or PBMCs came the material, which was cDNA or gDNA.

This clone appeared a single time. Original processing methods: Researchers report that nucleated cell counts were estimated from reference gene primer amplification. The method was immunoSEQ multiplex PCR; TCRdb's version includes in-frame clones alone and lacks a portion of them. V, J and clone size reflect that table, while D and trimming were determined from the DNA. The sample lists tens of thousands of clones; around nine tenths were seen once. Germline values: CDR1 SGHRS, CDR2 YFSETQ. Deletions cut 0 bases from V and 1 base from J, with 4 bases between. The CDR3 runs 13 residues. The specimen sequenced was peripheral blood. This sequence originates from a man aged 45-65 years with active COVID-19. The J gene is TRBJ1-1, the V gene TRBV5-1, with D hard to call. CDR3: CASSLVSNTEAFF. CDR3 bases: TGCGCCAGCAGCTTGGTATCGAACACTGAAGCTTTCTTT.